The rows below give T cell receptor beta chains drawn from one sample of a study of T cell responses to AZD1222 COVID-19 vaccine. Profiled with immunoSEQ multiplex PCR; TCRdb holds only in-frame clones, not every one. The data hold around 100,000 clones, with about 87% observed a single time. The specimen was peripheral blood, collected on day 0 of AZD1222 vaccination. All receptors come from an adult in good health. CDR3s include the opening cysteine and the closing phenylalanine or tryptophan. D genes are given only for firm matches. Where a row states a size, it is once, few, many or the class of an expanded clone; other rows omit it.

clone_size j_call d_call v_call cdr3_nt cdr3_aa
NA TRBJ1-3 TRBD1 TRBV6-5 TGTGCCAGCAGTTACGCCGGCGGACAGGGCGGAAACACCATATATTTT CASSYAGGQGGNTIYF
NA TRBJ1-3 NA TRBV7-8 TGTGCCAGCAGCCGGACTTCTCTTGATGGAAACACCATATATTTT CASSRTSLDGNTIYF
NA TRBJ2-2 TRBD1 TRBV12-5 TGTGCTAGTGGTTTCACAGGGGCCAACACCGGGGAGCTGTTTTTT CASGFTGANTGELFF
NA TRBJ2-1 NA TRBV24-1 TGTGCCACCAGTGATGGACTTCTCTACAATGAGCAGTTCTTC CATSDGLLYNEQFF
NA TRBJ2-7 TRBD1 TRBV7-9 TGTGCCAGCAGCTTACTTTTCGGAGACAGGGTATCGGAGCAGTACTTC CASSLLFGDRVSEQYF
once TRBJ1-5 NA TRBV28 TGTGCCAGCAGTGCCCGCCCGGAGTCGTATCAGCCCCAGCATTTT CASSARPESYQPQHF
NA TRBJ1-6 TRBD1 TRBV30 TGTGCCTGGAGTACTATACAGGGGAGGGCACCCCTCCACTTT CAWSTIQGRAPLHF
NA TRBJ2-7 NA TRBV6-2/TRBV6-3 TGTGCCAGCAGTAATTGGGACGGCCGCTTGAGCGAGCAGTACTTC CASSNWDGRLSEQYF
NA TRBJ1-5 TRBD1 TRBV12-3/TRBV12-4 TGTGCCAGCCGAGGACAGGACGGGGGGCCCCAGCATTTT CASRGQDGGPQHF
NA TRBJ1-4 TRBD1 TRBV7-9 TGTGCCAGCAGCTTAGCGGGACAGTTTAATGAAAAACTGTTTTTT CASSLAGQFNEKLFF
NA TRBJ1-1 NA TRBV27 TGTGCCAGCAGTTTATCGTCATTCAGTGAAGCTTTCTTT CASSLSSFSEAFF
NA TRBJ2-1 NA TRBV4-2 TGTGCCAGCAGCCAAACACGGCGGGACTACAATGAGCAGTTCTTC CASSQTRRDYNEQFF
NA TRBJ1-1 NA TRBV14 TGTGCCAGCAGCCAAGTCAGCAGTCGGGGGGGGAAAGCTTTCTTT CASSQVSSRGGKAFF
NA TRBJ2-1 NA TRBV9 TGTGCCAGCAGCACGCAGGGGACGCCTGGGGGAGAGCAGTTCTTC CASSTQGTPGGEQFF